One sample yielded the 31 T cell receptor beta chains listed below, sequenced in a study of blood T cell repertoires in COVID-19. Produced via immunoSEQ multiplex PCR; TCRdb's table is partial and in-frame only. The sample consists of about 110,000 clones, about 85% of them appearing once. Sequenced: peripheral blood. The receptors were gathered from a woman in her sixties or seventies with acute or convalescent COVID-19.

In DNA form, the CDR3 reads TGTGCCAGCAGTCGACAGGGGGCATCTCCTGAAGCTTTCTTT. Translating gives CASSRQGASPEAFF. The chain recombines TRBV6-5 with TRBJ1-1, with 10 bases aligning to TRBD1. Germline assignment: CDR1 MNHEY and CDR2 SVGAGI. V lost 5 bases, J lost 6 bases, and 6 bases stayed unmatched. The CDR3 has 14 residues.

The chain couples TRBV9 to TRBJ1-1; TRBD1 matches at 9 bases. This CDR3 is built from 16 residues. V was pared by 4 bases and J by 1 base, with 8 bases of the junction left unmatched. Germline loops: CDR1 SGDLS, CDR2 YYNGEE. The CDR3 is CASSPPGQGGNTEAFF. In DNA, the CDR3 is TGTGCCAGCAGCCCCCCGGGACAGGGTGGGAACACTGAAGCTTTCTTT.

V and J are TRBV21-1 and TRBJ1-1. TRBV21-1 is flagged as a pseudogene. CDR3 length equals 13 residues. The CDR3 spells CASRLRGTPEAFF. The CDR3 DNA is TGTGCCAGCAGACTCCGCGGGACCCCTGAAGCTTTCTTT.

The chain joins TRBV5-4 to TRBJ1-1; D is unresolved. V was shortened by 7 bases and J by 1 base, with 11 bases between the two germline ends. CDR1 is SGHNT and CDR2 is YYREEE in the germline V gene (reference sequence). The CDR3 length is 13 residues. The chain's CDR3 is CASRKGANTEAFF. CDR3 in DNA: TGTGCCAGCCGCAAGGGAGCGAACACTGAAGCTTTCTTT.

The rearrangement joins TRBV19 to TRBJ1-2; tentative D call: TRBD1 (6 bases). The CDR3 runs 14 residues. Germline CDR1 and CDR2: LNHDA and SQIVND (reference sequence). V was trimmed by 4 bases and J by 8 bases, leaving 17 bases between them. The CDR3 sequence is CASSTLDRPGGYTF. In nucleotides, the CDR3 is TGTGCCAGTAGTACCCTAGACAGGCCCGGGGGCTACACCTTC.

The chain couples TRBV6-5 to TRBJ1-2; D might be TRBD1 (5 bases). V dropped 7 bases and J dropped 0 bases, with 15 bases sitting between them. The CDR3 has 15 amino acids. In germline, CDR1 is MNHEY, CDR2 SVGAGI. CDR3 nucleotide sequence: TGTGCCAGCATTGGGGCGGAACTTACTAACTATGGCTACACCTTC. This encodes CASIGAELTNYGYTF.

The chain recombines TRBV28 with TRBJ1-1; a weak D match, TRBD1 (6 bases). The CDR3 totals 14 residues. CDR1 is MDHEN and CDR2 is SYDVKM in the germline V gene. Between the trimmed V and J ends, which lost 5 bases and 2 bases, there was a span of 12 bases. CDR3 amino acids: CASSAGGLNTEAFF. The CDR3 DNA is TGTGCCAGCAGTGCCGGGGGGCTCAACACTGAAGCTTTCTTT.

The CDR3 spells CASSPTPLFHYGYTF. CDR3 coding DNA: TGCGCCAGCAGTCCAACCCCACTATTCCACTATGGCTACACCTTC. This chain links TRBV23-1 with TRBJ1-2; D is undetermined. TRBV23-1 is known as an ORF, though its function is uncertain. The CDR3 covers 15 residues. V lost 4 bases and J 3 bases, leaving 15 bases between the germline ends.

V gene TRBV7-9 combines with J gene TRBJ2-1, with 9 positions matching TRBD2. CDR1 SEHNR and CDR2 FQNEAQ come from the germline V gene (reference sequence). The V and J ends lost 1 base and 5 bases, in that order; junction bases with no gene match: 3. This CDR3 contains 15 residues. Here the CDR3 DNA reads TGTGCCAGCAGCTTAGGTAGCGGGAGAAACAATGAGCAGTTCTTC. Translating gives CASSLGSGRNNEQFF.

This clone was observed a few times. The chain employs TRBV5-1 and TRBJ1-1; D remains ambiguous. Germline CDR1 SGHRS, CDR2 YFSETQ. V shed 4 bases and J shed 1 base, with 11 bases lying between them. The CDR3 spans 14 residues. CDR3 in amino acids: CASSLDGTNTEAFF. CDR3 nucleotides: TGCGCCAGCAGCCTAGACGGAACGAACACTGAAGCTTTCTTT.

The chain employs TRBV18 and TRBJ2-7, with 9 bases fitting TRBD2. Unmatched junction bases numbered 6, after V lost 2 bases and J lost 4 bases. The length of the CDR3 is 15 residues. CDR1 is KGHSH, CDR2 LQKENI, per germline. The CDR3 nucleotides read TGTGCCAGCTCACCAAGCGGGAGGACCATGTACGAGCAGTACTTC. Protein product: CASSPSGRTMYEQYF.

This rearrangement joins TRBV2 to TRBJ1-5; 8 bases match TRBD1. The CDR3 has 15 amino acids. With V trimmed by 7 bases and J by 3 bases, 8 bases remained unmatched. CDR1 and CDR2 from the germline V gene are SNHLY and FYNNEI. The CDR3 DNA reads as TGTGCCAGCAAAGAAAGACAGGGGCCCAATCAGCCCCAGCATTTT. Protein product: CASKERQGPNQPQHF.

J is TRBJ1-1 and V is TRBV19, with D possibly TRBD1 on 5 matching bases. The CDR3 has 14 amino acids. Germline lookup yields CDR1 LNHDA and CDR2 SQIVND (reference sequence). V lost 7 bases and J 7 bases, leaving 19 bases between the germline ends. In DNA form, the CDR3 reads TGTGCCAGTACCCCAGGAGGAGGGGTTGGTGAAGCTTTCTTT. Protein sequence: CASTPGGGVGEAFF.

The CDR3 DNA is TGTGCCAGCAGCGGGACAGGGGTCGATGGCTACACCTTC. It translates to CASSGTGVDGYTF. J is TRBJ1-2 and V is TRBV9; 9 bases map to TRBD1. Germline CDR1 and CDR2: SGDLS and YYNGEE. V trimming: 3 bases; J trimming: 6 bases; junction bases outside the gene matches: 3. This CDR3 is 13 amino acids long.

The CDR3 DNA is TGTGCCAGCAGCCAGGCCCCTAGACTAGACAGCTCCTACGAGCAGTACTTC. Translation: CASSQAPRLDSSYEQYF. V usage is TRBV4-2 and J usage is TRBJ2-7, with D possibly matching TRBD2 (6 bases). Between the trimmed V and J ends, which lost 3 bases and 0 bases, there was a span of 18 bases. CDR3 length equals 17 residues. Per the germline V gene, CDR1 is LGHNA and CDR2 is YNFKEQ.

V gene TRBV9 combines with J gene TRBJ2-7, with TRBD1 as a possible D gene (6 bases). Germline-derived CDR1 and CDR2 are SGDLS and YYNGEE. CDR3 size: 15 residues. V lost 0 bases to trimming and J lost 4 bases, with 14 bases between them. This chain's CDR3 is CASSVETGIGYEQYF. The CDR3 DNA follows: TGTGCCAGCAGCGTAGAAACAGGGATTGGATACGAGCAGTACTTC.

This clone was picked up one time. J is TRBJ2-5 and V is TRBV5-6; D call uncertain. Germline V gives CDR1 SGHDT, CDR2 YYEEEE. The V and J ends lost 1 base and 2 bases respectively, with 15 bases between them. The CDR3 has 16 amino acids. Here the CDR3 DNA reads TGTGCCAGCAGCTTGCGGTCCGGTCTCAATCAAGAGACCCAGTACTTC. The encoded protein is CASSLRSGLNQETQYF.

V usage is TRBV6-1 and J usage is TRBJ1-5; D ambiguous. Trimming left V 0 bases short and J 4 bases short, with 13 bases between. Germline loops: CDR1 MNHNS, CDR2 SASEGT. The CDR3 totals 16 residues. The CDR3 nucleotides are TGTGCCAGCAGTGAAGCTTCGGGAAGATCAAATCAGCCCCAGCATTTT. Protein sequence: CASSEASGRSNQPQHF.

The CDR3 region has the DNA TGTGCCAGTCAGTTAAATGGCGGGTTAGCGGAGTACTTC. It yields the protein CASQLNGGLAEYF. This rearrangement joins TRBV6-5 to TRBJ2-7; maybe TRBD2 (6 bases). The CDR3 length is 13 residues. V was pared by 9 bases and J by 11 bases, with 23 bases between. Per germline, CDR1 MNHEY and CDR2 SVGAGI.

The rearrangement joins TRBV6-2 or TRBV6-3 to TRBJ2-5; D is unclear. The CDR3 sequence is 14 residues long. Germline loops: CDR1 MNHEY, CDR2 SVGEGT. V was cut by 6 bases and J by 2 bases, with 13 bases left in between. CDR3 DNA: TGTGCCAGCAGCCCCCTTCGCAGGCAAGAGACCCAGTACTTC. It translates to CASSPLRRQETQYF.

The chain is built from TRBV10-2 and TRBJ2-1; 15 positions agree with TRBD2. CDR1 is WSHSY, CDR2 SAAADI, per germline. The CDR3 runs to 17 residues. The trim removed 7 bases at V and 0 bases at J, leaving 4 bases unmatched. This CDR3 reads CASTGTSGRSSYNEQFF. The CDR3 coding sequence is TGCGCCAGCACCGGGACTAGCGGGAGGAGCTCCTACAATGAGCAGTTCTTC.

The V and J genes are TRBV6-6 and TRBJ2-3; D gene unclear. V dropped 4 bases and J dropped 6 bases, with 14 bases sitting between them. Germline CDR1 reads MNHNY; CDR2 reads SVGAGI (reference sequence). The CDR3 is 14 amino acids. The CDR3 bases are TGTGCCAGCAGTTTACTCTCCCCACGGGATACGCAGTATTTT. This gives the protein CASSLLSPRDTQYF.

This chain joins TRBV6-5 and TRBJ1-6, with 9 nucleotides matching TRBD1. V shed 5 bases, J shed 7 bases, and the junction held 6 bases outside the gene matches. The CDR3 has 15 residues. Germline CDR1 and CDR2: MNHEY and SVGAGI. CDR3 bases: TGTGCCAGCAGTAAGGGACAGGGTGTCAATTCACCCCTCCACTTT. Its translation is CASSKGQGVNSPLHF.

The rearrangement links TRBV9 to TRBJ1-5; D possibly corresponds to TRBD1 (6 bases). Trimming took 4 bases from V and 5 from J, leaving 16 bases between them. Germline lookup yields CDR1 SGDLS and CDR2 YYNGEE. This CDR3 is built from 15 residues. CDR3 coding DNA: TGTGCCAGCAGCCTCTCAGGGGCAGGGGATCAGCCCCAGCATTTT. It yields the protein CASSLSGAGDQPQHF.

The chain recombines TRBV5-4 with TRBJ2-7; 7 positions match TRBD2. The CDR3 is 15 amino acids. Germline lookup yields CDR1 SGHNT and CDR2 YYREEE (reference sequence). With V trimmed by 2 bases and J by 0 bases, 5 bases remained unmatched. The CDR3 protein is CASSFASGFSYEQYF. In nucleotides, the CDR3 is TGTGCCAGCAGCTTCGCTAGCGGATTCTCCTACGAGCAGTACTTC.

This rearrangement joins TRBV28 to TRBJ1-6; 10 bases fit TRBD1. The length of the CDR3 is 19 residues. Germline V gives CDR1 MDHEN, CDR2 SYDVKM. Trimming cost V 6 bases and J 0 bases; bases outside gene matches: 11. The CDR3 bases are TGTGCCAGCAGCTCCCCCGGGACAGGGGCCAGCTCCTATAATTCACCCCTCCACTTT. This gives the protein CASSSPGTGASSYNSPLHF.

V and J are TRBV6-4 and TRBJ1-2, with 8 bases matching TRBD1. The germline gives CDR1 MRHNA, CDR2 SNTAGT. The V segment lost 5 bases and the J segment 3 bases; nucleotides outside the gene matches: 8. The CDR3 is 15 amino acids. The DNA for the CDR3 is TGTGCCAGCAGTCCAAACAGGGGACAGGACTATGGCTACACCTTC. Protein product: CASSPNRGQDYGYTF.

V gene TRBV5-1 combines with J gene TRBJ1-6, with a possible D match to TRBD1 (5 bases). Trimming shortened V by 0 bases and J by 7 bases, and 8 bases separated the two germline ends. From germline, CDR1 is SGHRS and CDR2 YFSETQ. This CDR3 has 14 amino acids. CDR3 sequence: CASSLGGTNSPLHF. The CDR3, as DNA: TGCGCCAGCAGCTTGGGCGGGACCAATTCACCCCTCCACTTT.

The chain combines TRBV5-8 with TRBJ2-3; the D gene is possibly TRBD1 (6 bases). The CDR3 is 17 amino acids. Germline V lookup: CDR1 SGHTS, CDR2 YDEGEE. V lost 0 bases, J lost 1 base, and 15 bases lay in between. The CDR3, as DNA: TGTGCCAGCAGCTTGGGTCCAACAGGGTTTGGCACAGATACGCAGTATTTT. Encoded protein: CASSLGPTGFGTDTQYF.

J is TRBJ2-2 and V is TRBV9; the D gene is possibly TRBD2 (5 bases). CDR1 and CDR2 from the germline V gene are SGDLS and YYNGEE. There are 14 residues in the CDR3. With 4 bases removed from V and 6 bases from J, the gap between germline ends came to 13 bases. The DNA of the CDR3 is TGTGCCAGCAGCCCGGGGAGATTGCCCGGGGAGCTGTTTTTT. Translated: CASSPGRLPGELFF. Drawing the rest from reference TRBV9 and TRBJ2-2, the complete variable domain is DSGVTQTPKHLITATGQRVTLRCSPRSGDLSVYWYQQSLDQGLQFLIQYYNGEERAKGNILERFSAQQFPDLHSELNLSSLELGDSALYFCASSPGRLPGELFFGEGSRLTVL.

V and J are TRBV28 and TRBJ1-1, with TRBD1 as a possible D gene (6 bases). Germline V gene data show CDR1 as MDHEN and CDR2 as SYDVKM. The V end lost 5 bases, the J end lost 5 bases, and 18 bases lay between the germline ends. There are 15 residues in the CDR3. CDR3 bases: TGTGCCAGCAGTCCCCCCTCACAGGGTTGGACTGAAGCTTTCTTT. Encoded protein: CASSPPSQGWTEAFF. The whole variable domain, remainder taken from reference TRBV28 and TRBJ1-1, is DVKVTQSSRYLVKRTGEKVFLECVQDMDHENMFWYRQDPGLGLRLIYFSYDVKMKEKGDIPEGYSVSREKKERFSLILESASTNQTSMYLCASSPPSQGWTEAFFGQGTRLTVV.